The clone carrying this TCR beta chain was seen only a few times. This sample is drawn from a study of cytomegalovirus exposure and HLA in healthy donors. The PCR made use of 60 Vbeta and 13 Jbeta primers. TCRdb's copy holds only in-frame clones and misses some; the assay was immunoSEQ multiplex PCR. The sample has roughly 150,000 clones, roughly 67% seen once. The source of this sequence is a woman under 30 in good health and CMV-seropositive. Sequencing used PBMCs.

This chain's CDR3 is CASSSTGTRAAGGSYNEQFF. CDR3 DNA sequence: TGTGCCAGCAGCTCCACCGGGACTAGGGCGGCCGGGGGCTCCTACAATGAGCAGTTCTTC. The V and J genes are TRBV7-3 and TRBJ2-1, with 8 bases aligning to TRBD2. Trimming removed 4 bases from V and 0 bases from J; junction bases left unmatched: 17. Germline V gene data show CDR1 as SGHTA and CDR2 as FQGTGA. The CDR3 extends over 20 amino acids.